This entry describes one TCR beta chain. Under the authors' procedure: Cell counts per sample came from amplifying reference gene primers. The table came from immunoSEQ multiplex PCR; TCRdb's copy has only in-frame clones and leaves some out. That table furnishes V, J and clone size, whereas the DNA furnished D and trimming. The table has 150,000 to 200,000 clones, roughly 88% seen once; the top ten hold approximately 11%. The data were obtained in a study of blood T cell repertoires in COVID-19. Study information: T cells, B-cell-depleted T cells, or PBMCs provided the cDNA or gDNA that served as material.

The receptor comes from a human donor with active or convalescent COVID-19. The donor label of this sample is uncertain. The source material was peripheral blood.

In DNA form, the CDR3 reads TGTGCCAGCAGCACGAGCTCCCAAGAGACCCAGTACTTC. It is translated as CASSTSSQETQYF. The chain couples TRBV11-3 to TRBJ2-5, with D unresolved. The CDR3 consists of 13 residues. Germline values: CDR1 SGHNT, CDR2 YENEEA. V dropped 5 bases and J dropped 1 base, with 8 bases sitting between them.